Listed below are T cell receptor beta chains from one sample, sequenced in a study of identifying expanded T cells in peripheral blood. The repertoire was sequenced with immunoSEQ multiplex PCR; TCRdb's copy has only in-frame clones and lacks some. Here the sample spans 84,000 or so clones, around nine tenths being singletons. The sequencing sample was made of blood. Receptors originate from a person aged 18-70 years in good health. Each CDR3 is given with its conserved first and last residue. Each record gives: clone size, V gene, J gene, CDR3 length, D gene, CDR3 DNA, CDR3 protein. D genes are given only for firm matches. Expanded clones get a size class; other rows say once, few or many, or leave the size out.

clone size: NA
V gene: TRBV6-1
J gene: TRBJ1-3
CDR3 length: 13
D gene: NA
CDR3 DNA: TGTGCCAGCAAGGAGATCCCTGGAAACACCATATATTTT
CDR3 protein: CASKEIPGNTIYF

clone size: NA
V gene: TRBV5-6
J gene: TRBJ1-5
CDR3 length: 16
D gene: NA
CDR3 DNA: TGTGCCAGCAGCTTGACAGGTCTGGGGAGCAATCAGCCCCAGCATTTT
CDR3 protein: CASSLTGLGSNQPQHF

clone size: NA
V gene: TRBV29-1
J gene: TRBJ2-3
CDR3 length: 13
D gene: NA
CDR3 DNA: TGCAGCGTTCCGGACATTTACACAGATACGCAGTATTTT
CDR3 protein: CSVPDIYTDTQYF

clone size: NA
V gene: TRBV7-9
J gene: TRBJ1-4
CDR3 length: 15
D gene: NA
CDR3 DNA: TGTGCCAGCAGCTTAGATTTATCAGGGAGTGAAAAACTGTTTTTT
CDR3 protein: CASSLDLSGSEKLFF

clone size: few
V gene: TRBV5-1
J gene: TRBJ2-2
CDR3 length: 14
D gene: NA
CDR3 DNA: TGCGCCAGCAGTTATAACTCGAACACCGGGGAGCTGTTTTTT
CDR3 protein: CASSYNSNTGELFF

clone size: NA
V gene: TRBV11-1
J gene: TRBJ2-5
CDR3 length: 16
D gene: TRBD2
CDR3 DNA: TGTGCCAGCAGCTCAAGACTAGCGGGACGCCAAGAGACCCAGTACTTC
CDR3 protein: CASSSRLAGRQETQYF

clone size: NA
V gene: TRBV14
J gene: TRBJ1-1
CDR3 length: 13
D gene: NA
CDR3 DNA: TGTGCCAGCAGCCAAGAGGGGGTGAGCAAAGCTTTCTTT
CDR3 protein: CASSQEGVSKAFF

clone size: NA
V gene: TRBV19
J gene: TRBJ1-1
CDR3 length: 16
D gene: TRBD1
CDR3 DNA: TGTGCCAGTAGTCCCACCGGGACAGGGATACTGGGTGAAGCTTTCTTT
CDR3 protein: CASSPTGTGILGEAFF

clone size: NA
V gene: TRBV30
J gene: TRBJ2-5
CDR3 length: 17
D gene: NA
CDR3 DNA: TGTGCCTGGAGTGTAGGAGGGCTAGCGCCAGGGTTGGAGACCCAGTACTTC
CDR3 protein: CAWSVGGLAPGLETQYF

clone size: NA
V gene: TRBV5-1
J gene: TRBJ1-5
CDR3 length: 15
D gene: NA
CDR3 DNA: TGCGCCAGCAGCTTGGAAGGGGTTAGCAATCAGCCCCAGCATTTT
CDR3 protein: CASSLEGVSNQPQHF

clone size: NA
V gene: TRBV7-9
J gene: TRBJ1-6
CDR3 length: 15
D gene: NA
CDR3 DNA: TGTGCCAGCAGCTTACTGGGGTCGGATAATTCACCCCTCCACTTT
CDR3 protein: CASSLLGSDNSPLHF

clone size: NA
V gene: TRBV30
J gene: TRBJ2-5
CDR3 length: 15
D gene: TRBD1
CDR3 DNA: TGTGCCTTGGACAGGGGGAACACGGGCCAAGAGACCCAGTACTTC
CDR3 protein: CALDRGNTGQETQYF

clone size: once
V gene: TRBV11-2
J gene: TRBJ2-3
CDR3 length: 19
D gene: TRBD2
CDR3 DNA: TGTGCCAGCAGCTTATGGGCGAGGACTAGCGGGGGGGCCAAGGATACGCAGTATTTT
CDR3 protein: CASSLWARTSGGAKDTQYF

clone size: NA
V gene: TRBV4-1
J gene: TRBJ2-7
CDR3 length: 16
D gene: TRBD1
CDR3 DNA: TGCGCCAGCAGCCTCAGGGCGGACAGGGGCCCCTACGAGCAGTACTTC
CDR3 protein: CASSLRADRGPYEQYF

clone size: NA
V gene: TRBV29-1
J gene: TRBJ2-3
CDR3 length: 18
D gene: TRBD1
CDR3 DNA: TGCAGCGTTGAATCGGCTACAGGGGGCGCGGTTGGCGCAGATACGCAGTATTTT
CDR3 protein: CSVESATGGAVGADTQYF

clone size: NA
V gene: TRBV4-3
J gene: TRBJ2-3
CDR3 length: 18
D gene: NA
CDR3 DNA: TGCGCCAGCAGCCAAGATTTAATTTTGGAGGGGTCCACAGATACGCAGTATTTT
CDR3 protein: CASSQDLILEGSTDTQYF

clone size: NA
V gene: TRBV7-9
J gene: TRBJ2-7
CDR3 length: 15
D gene: TRBD1
CDR3 DNA: TGTGCCAGCAGCTACGCGGACAGGGGTACCCACGAGCAGTACTTC
CDR3 protein: CASSYADRGTHEQYF

clone size: NA
V gene: TRBV19
J gene: TRBJ2-1
CDR3 length: 14
D gene: TRBD2
CDR3 DNA: TGTGCCAGTAGCAGCGGGAGGGCGTCTAATGAGCAGTTCTTC
CDR3 protein: CASSSGRASNEQFF

clone size: once
V gene: TRBV5-1
J gene: TRBJ2-7
CDR3 length: 14
D gene: TRBD1
CDR3 DNA: TGCGCCAGCAGCCCCCAGGGGGCACTGGACGAGCAGTACTTC
CDR3 protein: CASSPQGALDEQYF

clone size: NA
V gene: TRBV27
J gene: TRBJ2-7
CDR3 length: 15
D gene: TRBD2
CDR3 DNA: TGTGCCAGCCGCCTCTCTAGCGGGAGAAGTTCCGAGCAGTACTTC
CDR3 protein: CASRLSSGRSSEQYF

clone size: NA
V gene: TRBV19
J gene: TRBJ2-1
CDR3 length: 17
D gene: TRBD1
CDR3 DNA: TGTGCCAGTAGTACCTGGGACAGACCAAGCTCCTACAATGAGCAGTTCTTC
CDR3 protein: CASSTWDRPSSYNEQFF

clone size: NA
V gene: TRBV6-1
J gene: TRBJ1-2
CDR3 length: 14
D gene: NA
CDR3 DNA: TGTGCCAGCAGTGAAGGGCCTACTAACTATGGCTACACCTTC
CDR3 protein: CASSEGPTNYGYTF

clone size: NA
V gene: TRBV19
J gene: TRBJ1-6
CDR3 length: 13
D gene: NA
CDR3 DNA: TGTGCCAGTACGAAGGGACCTAATTCACCCCTCCACTTT
CDR3 protein: CASTKGPNSPLHF

clone size: NA
V gene: TRBV12-5
J gene: TRBJ1-2
CDR3 length: 12
D gene: NA
CDR3 DNA: TGTGCTAGTGGCCGGTACAACTATGGCTACACCTTC
CDR3 protein: CASGRYNYGYTF

clone size: NA
V gene: TRBV2
J gene: TRBJ1-4
CDR3 length: 16
D gene: TRBD1
CDR3 DNA: TGTGCCAGCAGTGAGCAGGGGGCCTCAACTAATGAAAAACTGTTTTTT
CDR3 protein: CASSEQGASTNEKLFF

clone size: once
V gene: TRBV2
J gene: TRBJ2-3
CDR3 length: 15
D gene: TRBD2
CDR3 DNA: TGTGCCAGCAGTGTTGACGGCGGGGGAACAGATACGCAGTATTTT
CDR3 protein: CASSVDGGGTDTQYF

clone size: NA
V gene: TRBV18
J gene: TRBJ1-2
CDR3 length: 15
D gene: NA
CDR3 DNA: TGTGCCAGCTCACCAAAGGGCTATAATAACTATGGCTACACCTTC
CDR3 protein: CASSPKGYNNYGYTF

clone size: NA
V gene: TRBV19
J gene: TRBJ1-5
CDR3 length: 15
D gene: NA
CDR3 DNA: TGTGCCAGTAGTATACCGGGCAGGACGGGCCAGCCCCAGCATTTT
CDR3 protein: CASSIPGRTGQPQHF

clone size: NA
V gene: TRBV4-1
J gene: TRBJ2-5
CDR3 length: 14
D gene: NA
CDR3 DNA: TGCGCCAGCAGCCAAGTCTGGACGGTGGGGACCCAGTACTTC
CDR3 protein: CASSQVWTVGTQYF

clone size: once
V gene: TRBV7-6
J gene: TRBJ1-3
CDR3 length: 16
D gene: TRBD1
CDR3 DNA: TGTGCCAGCAGCTCTCTACAGGGGAGAGACGGAAACACCATATATTTT
CDR3 protein: CASSSLQGRDGNTIYF

clone size: NA
V gene: TRBV19
J gene: TRBJ2-5
CDR3 length: 14
D gene: TRBD2
CDR3 DNA: TGTGCCAGTAGTGGGGGACTAGCCCAAGAGACCCAGTACTTC
CDR3 protein: CASSGGLAQETQYF

clone size: NA
V gene: TRBV29-1
J gene: TRBJ2-3
CDR3 length: 15
D gene: NA
CDR3 DNA: TGCAGCGTTATATTGGGACCCCAAGCGACAGATACGCAGTATTTT
CDR3 protein: CSVILGPQATDTQYF

clone size: NA
V gene: TRBV2
J gene: TRBJ1-6
CDR3 length: 16
D gene: NA
CDR3 DNA: TGTGCCAGCAGGGGCAGCCTCAGCTCCTATAATTCACCCCTCCACTTT
CDR3 protein: CASRGSLSSYNSPLHF

clone size: NA
V gene: TRBV19
J gene: TRBJ1-1
CDR3 length: 15
D gene: NA
CDR3 DNA: TGTGCCAGTAGTCCTACCTGGCTAATGAACACTGAAGCTTTCTTT
CDR3 protein: CASSPTWLMNTEAFF

clone size: once
V gene: TRBV2
J gene: TRBJ1-5
CDR3 length: 17
D gene: TRBD1
CDR3 DNA: TGTGCCAGCAGTGAAGATCCTCCGGGACAGGACAATCAGCCCCAGCATTTT
CDR3 protein: CASSEDPPGQDNQPQHF

clone size: NA
V gene: TRBV2
J gene: TRBJ2-7
CDR3 length: 13
D gene: TRBD2
CDR3 DNA: TGTGCCAGTCTAGCGGGAGATCCCTACGAGCAGTACTTC
CDR3 protein: CASLAGDPYEQYF

clone size: NA
V gene: TRBV30
J gene: TRBJ1-1
CDR3 length: 13
D gene: NA
CDR3 DNA: TGTGCCTGGAGTGTAGGGGGTCACACTGAAGCTTTCTTT
CDR3 protein: CAWSVGGHTEAFF

clone size: NA
V gene: TRBV29-1
J gene: TRBJ1-2
CDR3 length: 12
D gene: TRBD1
CDR3 DNA: TGCAGCGTGGGACAGGGGCTGGAAGGCTACACCTTC
CDR3 protein: CSVGQGLEGYTF

clone size: NA
V gene: TRBV18
J gene: TRBJ2-2
CDR3 length: 19
D gene: TRBD2
CDR3 DNA: TGTGCCAGCTCACCGTTCTTTGAGACTAGCGGTCCGCGGACCGGGGAGCTGTTTTTT
CDR3 protein: CASSPFFETSGPRTGELFF

clone size: NA
V gene: TRBV5-4
J gene: TRBJ1-2
CDR3 length: 15
D gene: TRBD1
CDR3 DNA: TGTGCCAGCAGCTTGGGACTTCAGGGGGCGGATGGCTACACCTTC
CDR3 protein: CASSLGLQGADGYTF

clone size: once
V gene: TRBV6-5
J gene: TRBJ1-5
CDR3 length: 15
D gene: NA
CDR3 DNA: TGTGCCAGCAGTTACTCGAGGCAGGGCAATCAGCCCCAGCATTTT
CDR3 protein: CASSYSRQGNQPQHF

clone size: once
V gene: TRBV2
J gene: TRBJ1-4
CDR3 length: 13
D gene: NA
CDR3 DNA: TGTGCCAGCAGTGAAGAGGGTGGGCAGATACGACATTTT
CDR3 protein: CASSEEGGQIRHF

clone size: NA
V gene: TRBV30
J gene: TRBJ1-2
CDR3 length: 12
D gene: NA
CDR3 DNA: TGTGCCTTTCTGCCGGGGAACTATGGCTACACCTTC
CDR3 protein: CAFLPGNYGYTF

clone size: NA
V gene: TRBV9
J gene: TRBJ1-5
CDR3 length: 15
D gene: TRBD1
CDR3 DNA: TGTGCCAGCAGCGTGGGGACAGGCGGCAATCAGCCCCAGCATTTT
CDR3 protein: CASSVGTGGNQPQHF

clone size: NA
V gene: TRBV18
J gene: TRBJ1-1
CDR3 length: 14
D gene: TRBD1
CDR3 DNA: TGTGCCAGCTCCGACGGACAGGCGAACACTGAAGCTTTCTTT
CDR3 protein: CASSDGQANTEAFF

clone size: NA
V gene: TRBV29-1
J gene: TRBJ2-2
CDR3 length: 13
D gene: NA
CDR3 DNA: TGCCGTGGGGCTCTACCTTCCACCGGGGAGCTGTTTTTT
CDR3 protein: CRGALPSTGELFF

clone size: NA
V gene: TRBV12-5
J gene: TRBJ1-2
CDR3 length: 16
D gene: NA
CDR3 DNA: TGTGCTAGTGGTTTGGTGATCTTCCCGGGCCCCTATGGCTACACCTTC
CDR3 protein: CASGLVIFPGPYGYTF

clone size: few
V gene: TRBV7-3
J gene: TRBJ1-1
CDR3 length: 12
D gene: TRBD1
CDR3 DNA: TGTGCCAGCAGCCCAGGGGGAACTGAAGCTTTCTTT
CDR3 protein: CASSPGGTEAFF

clone size: NA
V gene: TRBV13
J gene: TRBJ2-1
CDR3 length: 13
D gene: TRBD2
CDR3 DNA: TGTGCCAGCAGCTTGGTAGCGGGGGGGCGTCAGTTCTTC
CDR3 protein: CASSLVAGGRQFF

clone size: NA
V gene: TRBV4-1
J gene: TRBJ2-1
CDR3 length: 19
D gene: TRBD2
CDR3 DNA: TGCGCCAGCAGCCAAGCCGCCGGACTAGCGGGGGCCGGATACAATGAGCAGTTCTTC
CDR3 protein: CASSQAAGLAGAGYNEQFF

clone size: NA
V gene: TRBV14
J gene: TRBJ1-1
CDR3 length: 17
D gene: NA
CDR3 DNA: TGTGCCAGCAGCCAAGTCGGCAGGTTCAATGTCGGCACTGAAGCTTTCTTT
CDR3 protein: CASSQVGRFNVGTEAFF

clone size: few
V gene: TRBV30
J gene: TRBJ1-5
CDR3 length: 11
D gene: NA
CDR3 DNA: TGTGCCTGGAGCGCCTCTACAACCCAGCATTTT
CDR3 protein: CAWSASTTQHF

clone size: NA
V gene: TRBV7-9
J gene: TRBJ1-2
CDR3 length: 15
D gene: TRBD1
CDR3 DNA: TGTGCCAGCAGCTTAGGGACAGGGGGTAACTATGGCTACACCTTC
CDR3 protein: CASSLGTGGNYGYTF

clone size: NA
V gene: TRBV28
J gene: TRBJ1-1
CDR3 length: 13
D gene: NA
CDR3 DNA: TGTGCCAGCAGTAGAGGGGGGAACACTGAAGCTTTCTTT
CDR3 protein: CASSRGGNTEAFF

clone size: NA
V gene: TRBV4-1
J gene: TRBJ2-1
CDR3 length: 14
D gene: NA
CDR3 DNA: TGCGCCAGCAGCCAAGAAAGGTCTATAAATGAGCAGTTCTTC
CDR3 protein: CASSQERSINEQFF